The 14 T cell receptor beta chains listed next were all sequenced from one sample in a study of blood T cells in healthy people across ages. A sample-barcoded 5' primer and a J-beta primer mix were used in a second PCR of roughly 7 to 11 cycles. TCRdb processed the 5' RACE reads anew with MiXCR; each CDR3 protein has one entry. The sample has hundreds of thousands of distinct CDR3 sequences, approximately 52% seen once; the top ten hold roughly 13%. Material: blood. These TCRs come from a woman older than 75 in good health.

The table lists this clonotype with many counts. The rearrangement links TRBV20-1 to TRBJ2-1; no definite D call. The CDR3 extends over 12 amino acids. Trimming took off 2 bases at V and 9 bases at J, with 11 bases between the two ends. Germline V gene lookup returns CDR1 DFQATT and CDR2 SNEGSKA (reference sequence). CDR3 coding DNA: TGCAGTGCTAGACACCCTGAAAGTGAGCAGTTCTTC. Amino acids: CSARHPESEQFF.

The chain couples TRBV20-1 to TRBJ2-3; 10 nucleotides align to TRBD2. J gave up 0 bases and V 0 bases, and 6 bases lay outside the gene matches. CDR1 is DFQATT and CDR2 is SNEGSKA in the germline V gene (reference sequence). The CDR3 spans 17 residues. CDR3 loop: CSARDFRTSGSTDTQYF. In DNA, the CDR3 is TGCAGTGCTAGAGATTTTAGGACTAGCGGTAGCACAGATACGCAGTATTTT.

This rearrangement joins TRBV6-5 to TRBJ2-5; tentatively, D is TRBD1 (5 bases). Germline V lookup: CDR1 MNHEY, CDR2 SVGAGI. The CDR3 covers 14 residues. The V end was cut by 0 bases, the J end by 4 bases, with 9 bases between. The CDR3 sequence: CASSYSPRVETQYF. In DNA, the CDR3 is TGTGCCAGCAGTTACTCCCCCAGGGTAGAGACCCAGTACTTC.

The CDR3 reads CASSVEASNYEQYF. CDR3 sequence (DNA): TGTGCCAGCAGCGTAGAGGCTTCTAACTACGAGCAGTACTTC. The chain couples TRBV7-2 to TRBJ2-1; D call uncertain. Judging by the DNA end, TRBJ2-7 fits better; the J call may be wrong. Looked up from germline, CDR1 is SGHTA and CDR2 is FQGNSA. The length of the CDR3 is 14 residues.

This chain connects TRBV5-5 to TRBJ2-2; D may be TRBD1 or TRBD2 (5 bases each). CDR1 is SGHKS and CDR2 is YYEKEE in the germline V gene (reference sequence). V lost 3 bases and J 2 bases, leaving 14 bases between the germline ends. The CDR3 consists of 16 residues. The CDR3 nucleotides read TGTGCCAGCAGCTCCACCGGGACGGTTAACACCGGGGAGCTGTTTTTT. This translates into CASSSTGTVNTGELFF.

About this clonotype itself: A much larger clonotype is one base distant, so this may be a read error. This chain joins TRBV7-9 and TRBJ2-7; TRBD1 matches at 7 bases. After removal of 5 bases from V and 5 bases from J, the junction contained 12 bases not matched to a gene. CDR1 and CDR2 (germline): SEHNR, FQNEAQ (reference sequence). This CDR3 has 15 residues. The CDR3 coding sequence is TGTGCCAGCAGCCCGCCAAAGGGACAGACCCACGAGCAGTACTTC. Amino acid sequence: CASSPPKGQTHEQYF.

This clonotype was counted a few times. This may come from a read error, since a much larger clone is one base off. The rearrangement links TRBV5-5 to TRBJ2-3; no clear D. The CDR3 length is 13 residues. CDR1 SGHKS and CDR2 YYEKEE come from the germline V gene (reference sequence). V dropped 3 bases and J dropped 2 bases, with 7 bases sitting between them. Here the CDR3 reads CASSWFATDTQYF. The CDR3 bases are TGTGCCAGCAGCTGGTTTGCCACAGATACGCAGTATTTT.

For this clonotype: A much larger clonotype is one base distant, so this may be a read error. The chain combines TRBV5-1 with TRBJ2-3; TRBD2 is a possible D gene (6 bases). This CDR3 region has 14 residues. Germline lookup yields CDR1 SGHRS and CDR2 YFSETQ. V was trimmed by 0 bases and J by 5 bases, leaving 10 bases between them. The CDR3 coding sequence is TGCGCCAGCAGCTTGGATCTAGCGAGAGATACGCAGTATTTT. Translating gives CASSLDLARDTQYF.

V is TRBV6-5 and J is TRBJ2-1, with D tentatively TRBD2 (5 bases). The CDR3 length is 12 residues. Germline-derived CDR1 and CDR2 are MNHEY and SVGAGI. Trimming left V 6 bases short and J 5 bases short, with 8 bases between. The CDR3 sequence is CASREENNEQFF. The CDR3 coding sequence is TGTGCCAGCAGGGAGGAGAACAATGAGCAGTTCTTC.

The gene calls are TRBV10-3 and TRBJ2-5, with D perhaps matching TRBD2 (5 bases). V was trimmed by 8 bases and J by 2 bases, leaving 21 bases between them. The CDR3 has 16 amino acids. Germline lookup yields CDR1 ENHRY and CDR2 SYGVKD. This chain's CDR3 is CAIGWRSGETQETQYF. The CDR3 DNA follows: TGTGCCATCGGTTGGAGGAGCGGAGAAACGCAAGAGACCCAGTACTTC.

The chain links TRBV20-1 to TRBJ2-7; 7 bases are shared with TRBD2. Trimming removed 1 base from V and 2 bases from J; junction bases left unmatched: 5. The germline gives CDR1 DFQATT, CDR2 SNEGSKA (reference sequence). The CDR3 loop spans 14 amino acids. The CDR3 protein is CSARGYAGAYEQYF. CDR3 coding DNA: TGCAGTGCTAGAGGGTATGCGGGGGCCTACGAGCAGTACTTC.

In this sample, this clonotype turned up many times. V gene TRBV20-1 combines with J gene TRBJ1-2, with TRBD1 matching over 10 bases. Germline values: CDR1 DFQATT, CDR2 SNEGSKA (reference sequence). V lost 3 bases and J lost 3; bases outside the gene matches: 13. CDR3 length: 17 residues. CDR3 region: CSASGTGVGSFYYGYTF. CDR3 sequence (DNA): TGCAGTGCTAGCGGGACAGGGGTGGGCTCGTTCTACTATGGCTACACCTTC.

The chain combines TRBV20-1 with TRBJ2-7; tentative D call: TRBD1 (6 bases). There are 14 residues in the CDR3. The germline gives CDR1 DFQATT, CDR2 SNEGSKA (reference sequence). The V end lost 3 bases, the J end lost 4 bases, and 16 bases lay between the germline ends. Written as DNA, the CDR3 is TGCAGTGCTAGTTTGGGGGCAGGGCAGTACGAGCAGTACTTC. This codes for CSASLGAGQYEQYF.

This clonotype was counted many times. J is TRBJ1-2 and V is TRBV28, with 11 bases fitting TRBD1. The CDR3 consists of 13 residues. V lost 10 bases to trimming and J lost 5 bases; unmatched junction nucleotides: 6. Germline CDR1 MDHEN, CDR2 SYDVKM. The CDR3 sequence: CATWTGGEYGYTF. CDR3 DNA sequence: TGTGCCACTTGGACAGGGGGCGAGTATGGCTACACCTTC.